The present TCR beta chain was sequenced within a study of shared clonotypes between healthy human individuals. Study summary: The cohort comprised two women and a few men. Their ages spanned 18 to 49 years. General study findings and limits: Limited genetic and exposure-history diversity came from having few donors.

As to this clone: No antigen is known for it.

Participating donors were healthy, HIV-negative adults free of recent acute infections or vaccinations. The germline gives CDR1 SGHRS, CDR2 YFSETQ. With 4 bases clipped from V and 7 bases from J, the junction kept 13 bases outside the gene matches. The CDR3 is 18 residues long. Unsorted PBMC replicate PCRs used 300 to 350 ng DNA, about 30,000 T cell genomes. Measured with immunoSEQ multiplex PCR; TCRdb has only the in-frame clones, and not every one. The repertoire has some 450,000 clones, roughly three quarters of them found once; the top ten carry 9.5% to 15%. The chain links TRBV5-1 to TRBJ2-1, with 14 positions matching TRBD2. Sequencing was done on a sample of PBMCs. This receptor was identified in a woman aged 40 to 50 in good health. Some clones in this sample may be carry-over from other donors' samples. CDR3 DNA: TGCGCCAGCAGCGCCCGACTAGCGGGAGGGGTTCGGGGAAATGAGCAGTTCTTC. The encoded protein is CASSARLAGGVRGNEQFF.